This T cell receptor (beta chain) was recovered during a study of technical replicates of blood from a handful of donors. Germline CDR1 reads SGHDN; CDR2 reads FVKESK. The CDR3 totals 13 residues. J was trimmed by 5 bases and V by 6 bases; bases with no gene match: 5. Clones were sequenced by immunoSEQ multiplex PCR, and TCRdb holds only the in-frame ones, with some missing. The repertoire holds tens of thousands of clones, about nine tenths seen once, with around 4.4% in the top ten. The origin of this receptor is a human donor in good health. Some clones in this sample may be carry-over from other donors' samples. Specimen: PBMCs. The V call is TRBV14, the J call TRBJ1-1; TRBD1 matches 8 bases. The CDR3 sequence is CASRKQGGTEAFF. The CDR3 region has the DNA TGTGCCAGCAGGAAACAGGGGGGAACTGAAGCTTTCTTT.